This T cell receptor (beta chain) was recovered during a study of PD-L1 blockade in urothelial cancer. At the level of the study: Patients began atezolizumab, 1,200 mg intravenously every 3 weeks, at some point between 2012 and 2014. In the patient group, most of the roughly 30 were males with bladder-origin urothelial cancer. Median blood clonality was about 0.081, with more than 75,000 unique TCRs.

This clone turned up a few times. Synthetically made TCR analog templates were put into each PCR as spikes. Profiling relied on immunoSEQ multiplex PCR, and the TCRdb table lists in-frame clones only, not all of them. The data hold 35,000 to 40,000 clones, with 80% to 95% observed a single time. This CDR3 has 13 residues. The V segment lost 5 bases and the J segment 6 bases; nucleotides outside the gene matches: 6. Germline loops: CDR1 MNHEY, CDR2 SMNVEV (reference sequence). The chain is built from TRBV27 and TRBJ1-1; 7 bases match TRBD1. The TCR was taken from a man between 70 and 80 years old with urothelial cancer. The sequencing used PBMCs, collected around atezolizumab (anti-PD-L1) treatment. The CDR3 region has the DNA TGTGCCAGCAGTGTAGGGACAGCCTCTGAAGCTTTCTTT. Amino acid sequence: CASSVGTASEAFF.